These 12 T cell receptor beta chains were all obtained from the same sample, sequenced in a study of T cells in Graves' hyperthyroidism and ophthalmopathy (dated by TCRdb to about 2019). Library preparation employed multiplex PCR. The run used an Illumina HiSeq 2000. The TCR beta CDR3 regions were amplified from RNA transcripts. A first-round RT-PCR of the TCR CDR3 used the HTBI primer set with the Qiagen OneStep RT-PCR kit. TCRdb trimmed the raw reads at Q25, called clones with MiXCR and kept productive beta chains. Rows are combined by CDR3 protein, so each entry shows the most common genes and DNA. This sample is represented by fewer than 650,000 distinct CDR3 sequences; 11% to 15% of them were singletons. The ten biggest clones cover under 7% of the sample. The sequenced material came from blood. The source of these receptors is a woman aged 30 to 39 with Graves' hyperthyroidism that later progressed to Graves' ophthalmopathy.

There are a few counts of this clonotype. With a much larger clone just one base away, this may be a read error. The chain links TRBV24-1 to TRBJ2-1, with D perhaps being TRBD1 or TRBD2 (5 bases each). Trimming removed 4 bases from V and 9 bases from J, with 12 bases in between. Germline V gives CDR1 KGHDR, CDR2 SFDVKD. The CDR3 contains 13 residues. The CDR3 DNA reads as TGTGCCACCAGTGAGTGGGGACCCAGTGAGCAGTTCTTC. It translates to CATSEWGPSEQFF.

The V and J genes are TRBV7-2 and TRBJ1-5; 7 bases are shared with TRBD1. This CDR3 has 13 amino acids. With 10 bases clipped from V and 8 bases from J, the junction kept 11 bases outside the gene matches. The germline V gene encodes CDR1 SGHTA and CDR2 FQGNSA. Here the CDR3 reads CATGTERAEPQHF. CDR3 coding DNA: TGTGCCACCGGGACAGAAAGGGCTGAGCCCCAGCATTTT. The full variable domain, in which reference TRBV7-2 and TRBJ1-5 provide the parts outside the CDR3, is GAGVSQSPSNKVTEKGKDVELRCDPISGHTALYWYRQSLGQGLEFLIYFQGNSAPDKSGLPSDRFSAERTGGSVSTLTIQRTQQEDSAVYLCATGTERAEPQHFGDGTRLSIL.

Ten or more counts support this clonotype. The chain carries TRBV11-2 and TRBJ2-1; 11 nucleotides match TRBD2. This CDR3 has 18 residues. Germline V gene data show CDR1 as SGHAT and CDR2 as FQNNGV. The V and J ends lost 4 bases and 9 bases, in that order; junction bases with no gene match: 17. The CDR3 protein is CASSSPLLTLAGEGEQFF. Here the CDR3 DNA reads TGTGCCAGCAGCTCTCCACTCCTTACACTAGCGGGAGAGGGTGAGCAGTTCTTC.

This clonotype came up many times. The V call is TRBV18, the J call TRBJ2-7; a possible D gene is TRBD1 (6 bases). The CDR3 length is 14 residues. The germline V and J ends were trimmed by 4 bases and 6 bases, with 16 bases remaining between them. Looked up from germline, CDR1 is KGHSH and CDR2 is LQKENI. CDR3 sequence: CASSHPQGRAEQYF. DNA for the CDR3: TGTGCCAGCTCACACCCACAGGGACGGGCCGAGCAGTACTTC.

This sequence joins TRBV9 and TRBJ2-1; the D gene could be TRBD1 or TRBD2 (6 bases each). The germline V gene encodes CDR1 SGDLS and CDR2 YYNGEE. The V and J ends lost 2 bases and 11 bases respectively, with 26 bases between them. The CDR3 is 17 residues long. The CDR3 loop reads CASSVAREGGSLPKQFF. The DNA for the CDR3 is TGTGCCAGCAGCGTTGCGCGCGAGGGGGGATCCCTCCCCAAGCAGTTCTTC.

This clonotype occurred many times. The V and J genes are TRBV18 and TRBJ1-1, with D possibly being TRBD1 (5 bases). This CDR3 spans 14 amino acids. Deletions cut 3 bases from V and 4 bases from J, with 12 bases between. Germline lookup yields CDR1 KGHSH and CDR2 LQKENI. The CDR3 DNA is TGTGCCAGCTCACCGGGGCAGGCGGTCACTGAAGCTTTCTTT. It is translated as CASSPGQAVTEAFF.

The genes are TRBV7-3 and TRBJ2-2, with TRBD1 matching 9 bases. J lost 5 bases, V lost 5 bases, and 6 bases had no gene match. This CDR3 contains 15 residues. Germline CDR1 is SGHTA and CDR2 is FQGTGA. CDR3 DNA: TGTGCCAGCAGCCCCGGGACAGGGTCTACCGGGGAGCTGTTTTTT. Its translation is CASSPGTGSTGELFF.

This clonotype was counted at least ten times. The J gene is TRBJ2-1, the V gene TRBV12-3 or TRBV12-4; maybe TRBD1 (5 bases). The V and J ends lost 2 bases and 10 bases respectively, with 15 bases between them. The CDR3 length is 14 residues. CDR3 nucleotides: TGTGCCAGCAGTTTAAGGGGTCCGGAAACCGAGCAGTTCTTC. The encoded protein is CASSLRGPETEQFF.

CDR3 coding DNA: TGTGCCAGCAGCTTGACGATGGCAAATCAGCCCCAGCATTTT. This gives the protein CASSLTMANQPQHF. This chain connects TRBV5-6 to TRBJ1-5; D not certain. CDR3 length: 14 residues. V shed 1 base and J shed 4 bases, with 9 bases lying between them. The V gene's germline CDR1 is SGHDT and CDR2 YYEEEE.

This clonotype has a count of ten or more. The CDR3 DNA reads TGCAGTGCTAAAGGGTCCACAGATACGCAGTATTTT. Amino acid sequence: CSAKGSTDTQYF. This chain connects TRBV20-1 to TRBJ2-3; D is unresolved. The CDR3 runs to 12 residues. The V gene's germline CDR1 is DFQATT and CDR2 SNEGSKA (reference sequence). Trimming left V 4 bases short and J 2 bases short, with 7 bases between.

This clonotype was counted between two and nine times. This chain links TRBV2 with TRBJ2-1; no clear D gene. Germline V gene sequence: CDR1 SNHLY, CDR2 FYNNEI. The ends were cut back, 6 bases at V and 7 bases at J, with 13 bases in the middle. The CDR3 sequence is 13 residues long. CDR3 sequence reads: CASSLDTPNEQFF. The CDR3 DNA reads as TGTGCCAGCAGCCTTGATACTCCAAATGAGCAGTTCTTC. Variable domain in full (rest from reference TRBV2 and TRBJ2-1): EPEVTQTPSHQVTQMGQEVILRCVPISNHLYFYWYRQILGQKVEFLVSFYNNEISEKSEIFDDQFSVERPDGSNFTLKIRSTKLEDSAMYFCASSLDTPNEQFFGPGTRLTVL.

The chain is built from TRBV11-3 and TRBJ2-4; 8 positions agree with TRBD2. V trimming: 5 bases; J trimming: 11 bases; junction bases outside the gene matches: 8. The V gene's germline CDR1 is SGHNT and CDR2 YENEEA. The CDR3 length is 13 residues. CDR3 coding DNA: TGTGCCAGCAGCCCTTCTACCGGGGGGGTTCAGTACTTC. Translated, it gives CASSPSTGGVQYF.